This TCR beta chain was identified in a study of cytomegalovirus exposure and HLA in healthy donors. About the research overall: Both the 120 or so validation repertoires and the approximately 700 first-cohort repertoires used the same platform, as reported by a later analysis.

For this clone: Its specificity is not known.

The CDR3 length is 15 residues. With 6 bases clipped from V and 6 bases from J, the junction kept 7 bases outside the gene matches. CDR1 is MNHEY and CDR2 is SVGAGI in the germline V gene. Clones were sequenced by immunoSEQ multiplex PCR, and TCRdb holds only the in-frame ones, with some missing. The table lists 110,000 to 150,000 clones, 80% to 90% of them singletons, with just under 8% in the top ten. Regarding the study as a whole: CMV antigen specificity was confirmed in vitro for a few CMV-associated chains. According to reports, the classifier identified cytomegalovirus status with high specificity and sensitivity.

The sequenced sample was PBMCs. The receptor was derived from a young woman in good health and CMV-seropositive. The V and J genes are TRBV6-5 and TRBJ2-3; TRBD1 matches at 12 bases. This CDR3 is CASRRRDRGHDTQYF. CDR3 DNA sequence: TGTGCCAGCAGGCGCCGGGACAGGGGGCATGATACGCAGTATTTT.